This paragraph covers one TCR beta chain sequence. The sample is drawn from a study of PD-L1 blockade in urothelial cancer. Study at large: The median number of T cells present in blood samples was under 150,000.

Samples were collected from each patient before treatment and during treatment. Each patient gave between 1 and 8 of them in total. The assay was immunoSEQ multiplex PCR, and TCRdb's table has in-frame clones only and misses some. The sample lists roughly 87,000 clones; approximately 86% were seen once. There are 14 residues in the CDR3. The trim removed 5 bases at V and 4 bases at J, leaving 6 bases unmatched. Germline CDR1 MNHNS, CDR2 SASEGT. The material was PBMCs, obtained around atezolizumab (anti-PD-L1) treatment. V is TRBV6-1 and J is TRBJ1-2; 8 bases fit TRBD1. This clonotype was sampled from a woman in her seventies with urothelial cancer. The CDR3 protein is CASSLDRVGYGYTF. Here the CDR3 DNA reads TGTGCCAGCAGTCTGGACAGGGTTGGCTATGGCTACACCTTC.